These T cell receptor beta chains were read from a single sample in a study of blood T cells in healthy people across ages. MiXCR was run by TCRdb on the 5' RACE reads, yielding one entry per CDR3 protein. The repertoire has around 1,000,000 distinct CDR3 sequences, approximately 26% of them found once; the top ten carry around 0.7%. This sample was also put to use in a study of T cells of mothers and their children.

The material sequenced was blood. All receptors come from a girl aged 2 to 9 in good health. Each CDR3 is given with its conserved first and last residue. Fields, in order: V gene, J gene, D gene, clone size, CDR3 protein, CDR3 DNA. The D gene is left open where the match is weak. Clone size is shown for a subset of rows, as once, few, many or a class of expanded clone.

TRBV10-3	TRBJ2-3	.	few	CAISEGSTQYF	TGTGCCATCAGTGAAGGGAGTACGCAGTATTTT
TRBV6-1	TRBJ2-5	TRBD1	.	CASMTGRQSRAQYF	TGTGCCAGCATGACAGGGCGCCAATCAAGGGCCCAGTACTTC
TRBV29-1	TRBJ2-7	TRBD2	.	CSSILASSYEQYF	TGCAGTTCCATACTAGCGAGCTCCTACGAGCAGTACTTC
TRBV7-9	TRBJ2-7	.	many	CASSLGQLYEQYF	TGTGCCAGCAGTTTAGGACAGCTCTACGAGCAGTACTTC
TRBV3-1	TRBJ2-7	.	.	CASSPYPSSYEQYF	TGTGCCAGCAGCCCGTACCCCAGCTCCTACGAGCAGTACTTC
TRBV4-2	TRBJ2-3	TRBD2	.	CASSRLAGISQSTDTQYF	TGTGCCAGCAGCCGACTAGCGGGGATATCCCAATCCACAGATACGCAGTATTTT
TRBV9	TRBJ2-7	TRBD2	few	CASSPSGTLVYEQYF	TGTGCCAGCAGTCCTAGCGGTACTTTGGTTTACGAGCAGTACTTC
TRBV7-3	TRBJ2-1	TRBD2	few	CASSFFGLAGDGQFF	TGTGCCAGCAGCTTTTTCGGACTAGCGGGAGATGGGCAGTTCTTC
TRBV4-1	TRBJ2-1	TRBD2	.	CASSQDGLAGGPGNEQFF	TGCGCCAGCAGCCAAGATGGGCTAGCGGGAGGGCCCGGCAATGAGCAGTTCTTC
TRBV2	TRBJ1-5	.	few	CASSKDEALPQHF	TGTGCCAGCTCAAAGGACGAGGCGCTGCCCCAGCATTTT
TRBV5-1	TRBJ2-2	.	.	CASSSQLSANTGELFF	TGCGCCAGCAGCTCTCAGTTGTCTGCTAACACCGGGGAGCTGTTTTTT
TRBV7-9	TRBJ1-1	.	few	CASRQIGAEAFF	TGTGCCAGCAGACAAATCGGGGCTGAAGCTTTCTTT
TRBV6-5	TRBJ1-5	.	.	CASSPTGKGGQPQHF	TGTGCCAGCAGTCCCACAGGGAAGGGAGGTCAGCCCCAGCATTTT
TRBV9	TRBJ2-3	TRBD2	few	CASSGGRSDILDTQYF	TGTGCCAGCAGCGGCGGGAGGTCTGATATTTTGGATACGCAGTATTTT
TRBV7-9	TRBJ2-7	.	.	CASSPQGASYYEQYF	TGTGCCAGCAGCCCCCAGGGAGCCTCTTACTACGAGCAGTACTTC
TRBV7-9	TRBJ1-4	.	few	CASSPLLKLFF	TGTGCCAGCAGCCCGCTCCTTAAACTGTTTTTT
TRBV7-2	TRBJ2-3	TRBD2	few	CASRHTSGVADTQYF	TGTGCCAGCAGACATACTAGCGGGGTCGCAGATACGCAGTATTTT
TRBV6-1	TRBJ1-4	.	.	CASRTFPSRGEKLFF	TGTGCCAGCAGGACCTTTCCGTCCCGGGGGGAAAAACTGTTTTTT
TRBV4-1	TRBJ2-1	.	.	CASSQVGLGQFF	TGCGCCAGCAGCCAAGTCGGGCTTGGGCAGTTCTTC
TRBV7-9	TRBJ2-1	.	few	CASSLYLGDNEQFF	TGTGCCAGCAGCTTATACCTAGGTGACAATGAGCAGTTCTTC
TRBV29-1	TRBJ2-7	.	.	CSVAGPSEQYF	TGCAGCGTTGCTGGTCCGTCCGAGCAGTACTTC
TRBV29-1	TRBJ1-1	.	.	CSVETLALHTEAFF	TGCAGCGTTGAGACCCTCGCTCTACACACTGAAGCTTTCTTT
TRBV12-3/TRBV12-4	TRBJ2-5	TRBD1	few	CASRLRQGEAQYF	TGTGCCAGCAGACTTCGACAGGGAGAGGCCCAGTACTTC
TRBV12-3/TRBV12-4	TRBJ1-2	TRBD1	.	CASKLTGDARVVGYTF	TGTGCCAGCAAACTGACAGGGGACGCGCGGGTAGTTGGCTACACCTTC
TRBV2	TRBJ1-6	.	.	CASSDHRVNSPLHF	TGTGCCAGCAGTGATCACAGGGTCAATTCACCCCTCCACTTT
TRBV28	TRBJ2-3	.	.	CASMRFISTDTQYF	TGTGCCAGCATGCGGTTCATCTCCACAGATACGCAGTATTTT
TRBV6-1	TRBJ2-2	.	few	CAGKTANTGELFF	TGTGCCGGAAAGACAGCGAACACCGGGGAGCTGTTTTTT
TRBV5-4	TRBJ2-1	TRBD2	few	CASSYLGTSGVNEQFF	TGTGCCAGCAGCTATCTGGGGACTAGCGGGGTCAATGAGCAGTTCTTC
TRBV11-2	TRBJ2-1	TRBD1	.	CASSLRQGHNEQFF	TGTGCCAGCAGCTTACGACAGGGCCACAATGAGCAGTTCTTC
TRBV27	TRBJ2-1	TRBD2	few	CASSLASGEQFF	TGTGCCAGCAGTTTAGCTAGCGGCGAGCAGTTCTTC
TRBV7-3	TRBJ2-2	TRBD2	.	CASSLTAGGAGELFF	TGTGCCAGCAGCTTAACGGCGGGGGGGGCCGGGGAGCTGTTTTTT
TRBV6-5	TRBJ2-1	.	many	CASRGGSSYNEQFF	TGTGCCAGCAGGGGTGGGAGCTCCTACAATGAGCAGTTCTTC
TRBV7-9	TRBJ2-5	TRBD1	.	CASSRGQGQGETQYF	TGTGCCAGCAGTCGCGGACAGGGGCAAGGAGAGACCCAGTACTTC
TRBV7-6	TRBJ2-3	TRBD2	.	CASSLAGTGGLTDTQYF	TGTGCCAGCAGCTTAGCGGGGACGGGAGGCCTTACAGATACGCAGTATTTT
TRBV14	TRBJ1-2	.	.	CASSQGGGDYYGYTF	TGTGCCAGCAGCCAAGGCGGGGGCGATTACTATGGCTACACCTTC
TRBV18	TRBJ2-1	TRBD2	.	CASSPGLAGSNSYNEQFF	TGTGCCAGCTCACCGGGACTAGCGGGGTCAAACTCCTACAATGAGCAGTTCTTC
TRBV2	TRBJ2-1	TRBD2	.	CASSATSGGADEQFF	TGTGCCAGCAGTGCGACTAGCGGGGGGGCCGATGAGCAGTTCTTC
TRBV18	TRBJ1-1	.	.	CASSPLAVDTEAFF	TGTGCCAGCTCACCACTCGCAGTGGACACTGAAGCTTTCTTT
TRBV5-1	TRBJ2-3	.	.	CASSFLADPDTQYF	TGCGCCAGCAGCTTTTTAGCGGATCCAGATACGCAGTATTTT
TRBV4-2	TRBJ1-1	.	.	CASSQDKDLPGWAFF	TGTGCCAGCAGCCAAGATAAGGATCTTCCGGGGTGGGCTTTCTTT
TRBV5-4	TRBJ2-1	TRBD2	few	CASSFGLAGQYEQFF	TGTGCCAGCAGCTTCGGTCTAGCGGGTCAGTATGAGCAGTTCTTC
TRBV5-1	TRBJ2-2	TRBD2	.	CASSVPSGNTGELFF	TGCGCCAGCAGCGTACCTAGCGGGAACACCGGGGAGCTATTTTTT
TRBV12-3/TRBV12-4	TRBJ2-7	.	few	CASSIGGRGYEQYF	TGTGCCAGCAGTATCGGGGGCCGTGGCTACGAGCAGTACTTC
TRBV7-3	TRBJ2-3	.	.	CASSLESWAGSTDTQYF	TGTGCCAGCAGCTTAGAATCTTGGGCAGGGAGCACAGATACGCAGTATTTT